The entry below gives a single T cell receptor beta chain sequence along with its context. Its antigen is not known. The data were taken from a study of PD-L1 blockade in urothelial cancer. Study as a whole: Analyses were performed on blood at 3 weeks after treatment start (the second dose) and at 6 weeks. Study-level findings and limits: Better survival was predicted when blood TCR clonality before treatment fell below the median.

Clones were sequenced by immunoSEQ multiplex PCR, and TCRdb holds only the in-frame ones, with some missing. Among about 81,000 clones listed, roughly 80% were seen once. Time point here: pretreatment peripheral blood. This CDR3 is 11 amino acids long. Germline CDR1 and CDR2: MDHEN and SYDVKM. The V gene lost 5 bases and the J gene lost 11 bases, with 12 bases spanning the gap. The clonotype comes from a man aged 35-49 years with urothelial cancer. J is TRBJ1-1 and V is TRBV28, with TRBD1 as a possible D gene (6 bases). The material sequenced was PBMCs, taken around atezolizumab (anti-PD-L1) treatment. For the CDR3, the DNA is TGTGCCAGCAGTCGGACAGTTATCGCTTTCTTT. Translating it yields CASSRTVIAFF.